This T cell receptor beta chain was found in a study of PD-1 blockade in classical Hodgkin lymphoma. Sequencing was performed with immunoSEQ multiplex PCR; in TCRdb, only in-frame clones are kept and a portion is missing. The repertoire includes more than 30,000 clones, 76% of them detected once, and approximately 15% sits in the top ten. Each patient's relapse followed autologous stem cell transplantation, and brentuximab vedotin exposure varied. Germline lookup yields CDR1 SNHLY and CDR2 FYNNEI. The V and J ends lost 9 bases and 2 bases respectively, with 8 bases between them. The CDR3 contains 11 residues.

The specimen was peripheral blood mononuclear cells (PBMCs), collected before the second cycle of nivolumab. The TCR originated in a human donor with classical Hodgkin lymphoma. This rearrangement joins TRBV2 to TRBJ2-7; no firm D call. The DNA of the CDR3 is TGTGCCAGAAGACCAACCTACGAGCAGTACTTC. Translation: CARRPTYEQYF.